Here is one T cell receptor beta chain with its context. Its cognate antigen is unknown. The germline gives CDR1 SGHRS, CDR2 YFSETQ. Deletions cut 6 bases from V and 5 bases from J, with 17 bases between. The CDR3 sequence is 14 residues long. The data are from a study of shared clonotypes between healthy human individuals. Study findings and constraints: With few donors, the genetic and exposure-history diversity represented was limited. Naive subsets generally had larger estimated richness than memory subsets.

Generated by immunoSEQ multiplex PCR, the TCRdb table keeps only in-frame clones and is missing some. The table has more than 850,000 clones, approximately 80% seen once. The chain joins TRBV5-1 to TRBJ2-5, with D possibly TRBD2 on 6 matching bases. This clonotype originated in a man between 18 and 35 years old in good health. Some clones in this sample may be carry-over from other donors' samples. The sequenced sample consisted of memory CD4+ T cells from PBMCs. Regarding subset: CD45RA-negative fraction. In nucleotides, the CDR3 is TGCGCCAGCAAGGACGTGGGAGGAGGGGAGACCCAGTACTTC. Its translation: CASKDVGGGETQYF. Looking up the rest from reference TRBV5-1 and TRBJ2-5 gives the full variable domain: KAGVTQTPRYLIKTRGQQVTLSCSPISGHRSVSWYQQTPGQGLQFLFEYFSETQRNKGNFPGRFSGRQFSNSRSEMNVSTLELGDSALYLCASKDVGGGETQYFGPGTRLLVL.